The rows below give T cell receptor beta chains drawn from one sample of a study of T cell responses to AZD1222 COVID-19 vaccine. Profiled with immunoSEQ multiplex PCR; TCRdb holds only in-frame clones, not every one. In the table there are roughly 180,000 clones, roughly 87% of which are singletons. The sequencing here drew on peripheral blood, taken on day 0 of AZD1222 vaccination. These receptors were taken from an adult in good health. Each CDR3 is given with its conserved first and last residue. The D gene is left open where the match is weak. Clone size is not always given. Where it is, it says once, few, many or a class for expanded clones.

J gene | clone size | D gene | V gene | CDR3 protein | CDR3 DNA
TRBJ2-2 | . | . | TRBV15 | CATSKDRNTGELFF | TGTGCCACCAGCAAGGACAGGAACACCGGGGAGCTGTTTTTT
TRBJ1-1 | . | . | TRBV11-2 | CASTPWGGANTEAFF | TGTGCCAGCACCCCATGGGGGGGGGCGAACACTGAAGCTTTCTTT
TRBJ2-2 | few | . | TRBV7-8 | CASSLGRRQKNTGELFF | TGTGCCAGCAGCTTAGGCAGGCGACAAAAGAACACCGGGGAGCTGTTTTTT
TRBJ1-2 | . | TRBD1 | TRBV19 | CAIQDRARNYGYTF | TGTGCCATACAGGACAGGGCGAGGAACTATGGCTACACCTTC
TRBJ1-1 | . | TRBD1 | TRBV29-1 | CSVERTGNTEAFF | TGCAGCGTTGAACGGACAGGGAACACTGAAGCTTTCTTT
TRBJ2-7 | few | . | TRBV19 | CASSIVFGGTSSYEQYF | TGTGCCAGTAGTATAGTTTTCGGAGGGACAAGCTCCTACGAGCAGTACTTC
TRBJ1-2 | . | . | TRBV5-6 | CASSLAGSAYGYTF | TGTGCCAGCAGCTTGGCGGGGTCCGCCTATGGCTACACCTTC
TRBJ1-6 | . | . | TRBV28 | CASSLGGNSPLHF | TGTGCCAGCAGTTTAGGGGGTAATTCACCCCTCCACTTT
TRBJ2-7 | . | TRBD2 | TRBV19 | CASSMELAGVTYEQYF | TGTGCCAGTAGTATGGAACTAGCGGGAGTCACCTACGAGCAGTACTTC
TRBJ1-1 | . | TRBD1 | TRBV7-9 | CASSPGTGETEAFF | TGTGCCAGCAGCCCCGGGACAGGGGAAACTGAAGCTTTCTTT
TRBJ2-7 | . | TRBD1 | TRBV6-5 | CASRPPGGGRYEQYF | TGTGCCAGCAGACCTCCAGGGGGCGGACGTTACGAGCAGTACTTC
TRBJ2-1 | . | TRBD2 | TRBV6-6 | CASSYEGLANNEQFF | TGTGCCAGCAGTTATGAGGGACTAGCGAACAATGAGCAGTTCTTC
TRBJ2-7 | . | TRBD2 | TRBV10-1 | CASSEGTSGSYEQYF | TGCGCCAGCAGTGAAGGGACTAGCGGCTCCTACGAGCAGTACTTC
TRBJ2-1 | . | . | TRBV30 | CAWIWANEQFF | TGTGCCTGGATTTGGGCCAATGAGCAGTTCTTC
TRBJ1-5 | . | . | TRBV6-5 | CASIKSLGQPQHF | TGTGCCAGCATCAAGTCATTAGGTCAGCCCCAGCATTTT
TRBJ2-1 | . | TRBD2 | TRBV5-5 | CASGLAGASNEQFF | TGTGCCAGCGGACTAGCGGGAGCGAGCAATGAGCAGTTCTTC
TRBJ2-7 | . | TRBD2 | TRBV2 | CASTGLAGGRGSYEQYF | TGTGCCAGCACTGGACTAGCGGGAGGGCGGGGGTCGTACGAGCAGTACTTC
TRBJ2-3 | . | . | TRBV6-1 | CASSEAARWGTDTQYF | TGTGCCAGCAGTGAAGCTGCCAGGTGGGGCACAGATACGCAGTATTTT
TRBJ1-4 | . | . | TRBV6-5 | CASSPGTNEKLFF | TGTGCCAGCAGCCCAGGGACTAATGAAAAACTGTTTTTT
TRBJ1-1 | . | . | TRBV6-4 | CASIMGRGENTEAFF | TGTGCCAGCATCATGGGTCGGGGGGAGAACACTGAAGCTTTCTTT
TRBJ1-2 | . | . | TRBV28 | CASSQGSDSYGYTF | TGTGCCAGCAGTCAAGGGTCCGACTCCTATGGCTACACCTTC
TRBJ2-1 | . | . | TRBV27 | CASSSRDPNSYNEQFF | TGTGCCAGCAGTTCCCGGGACCCTAACTCCTACAATGAGCAGTTCTTC
TRBJ1-2 | . | . | TRBV12-3/TRBV12-4 | CASSLGQSYGYTF | TGTGCCAGCAGTTTGGGACAAAGCTATGGCTACACCTTC